Each of the 29 T cell receptor beta chains below was sequenced from the same sample in a study of regulatory T cells in long-lasting Graves disease. Time point indicated: persistent/refractory GD, antithyroid drugs over 5 years with positive TRAb. Making the TCR library involved RNA that had been extracted from PBMCs. CDR3 regions were amplified by Arm-PCR using iRepertoire HTBI primers to build TCR beta libraries. From the multiplex PCR reads, TCRdb called clonotypes with MiXCR, one entry per CDR3 protein. The sample has hundreds of thousands of distinct CDR3 sequences, roughly 20% seen once. The sequenced sample was peripheral blood mononuclear cells (PBMCs), obtained when the disease was refractory, from a patient treated with antithyroid drugs. The receptor source for this set is a female donor with Graves disease.

This clonotype was detected many times. The chain is built from TRBV12-3 or TRBV12-4 and TRBJ2-7; D is uncertain. V lost 7 bases and J 3 bases, leaving 13 bases between the germline ends. The CDR3 length is 13 residues. This CDR3 reads CASTLGKYYEQYF. In nucleotides, the CDR3 is TGTGCCAGCACCCTGGGGAAGTACTACGAGCAGTACTTC.

The chain uses TRBV7-9 and TRBJ2-3, with TRBD1 as a possible D gene (6 bases). Germline loops: CDR1 SEHNR, CDR2 FQNEAQ (reference sequence). With 5 bases removed from V and 8 bases from J, the gap between germline ends came to 20 bases. The CDR3 length is 15 residues. In DNA form, the CDR3 reads TGTGCCAGCAGCCGTACAGGGAGCGCTGATGGTACGCAGTATTTT. Translation gives CASSRTGSADGTQYF. Full variable domain (missing parts from reference TRBV7-9 and TRBJ2-3): DTGVSQNPRHKITKRGQNVTFRCDPISEHNRLYWYRQTLGQGPEFLTYFQNEAQLEKSRLLSDRFSAERPKGSFSTLEIQRTEQGDSAMYLCASSRTGSADGTQYFGPGTRLTVL.

This rearrangement joins TRBV6-2 or TRBV6-3 to TRBJ2-6; D could derive from TRBD1 or TRBD2 (6 bases each). This CDR3 region has 15 residues. Trimming shortened V by 10 bases and J by 0 bases, and 13 bases separated the two germline ends. Germline CDR1 MNHEY, CDR2 SVGEGT. CDR3 amino acids: CATARGDSGANVLTF. The CDR3 coding sequence is TGTGCCACGGCGAGGGGGGACTCTGGGGCCAACGTCCTGACTTTC.

This clonotype has ten or more counts. This sequence joins TRBV7-2 and TRBJ1-1; tentatively, D is TRBD1 (6 bases). The CDR3 runs to 16 residues. Deletions cut 0 bases from V and 7 bases from J, with 18 bases between. Per germline, CDR1 SGHTA and CDR2 FQGNSA. CDR3 region: CASSLASGGWGGEAFF. CDR3 DNA: TGTGCCAGCAGCTTAGCATCGGGGGGCTGGGGAGGTGAAGCTTTCTTT.

Many counts were recorded for this clonotype. The V call is TRBV28, the J call TRBJ1-4, with 7 bases identical to TRBD1. Germline V gives CDR1 MDHEN, CDR2 SYDVKM. V trimming: 8 bases; J trimming: 7 bases; junction bases outside the gene matches: 4. CDR3 length equals 12 residues. The CDR3 is CASQGVGEKLFF. The CDR3 DNA follows: TGTGCCAGCCAGGGGGTAGGTGAAAAACTGTTTTTT.

This clonotype was observed a few times. This chain uses TRBV19 with TRBJ1-6; 7 bases line up with TRBD1. Unmatched junction bases numbered 1, after V lost 3 bases and J lost 5 bases. The length of the CDR3 is 14 residues. CDR1 is LNHDA and CDR2 is SQIVND in the germline V gene (reference sequence). The CDR3 is CASSIGTDNSPLHF. DNA of the CDR3: TGTGCCAGTAGTATCGGGACAGATAATTCACCCCTCCACTTT.

This clonotype was picked up a small number of times. The V gene is TRBV20-1, the J gene TRBJ1-6; 7 nucleotides align to TRBD1. The junction had 11 bases not matched to a gene; V was cut back by 6 bases and J by 9 bases. The CDR3 covers 14 residues. Germline loops: CDR1 DFQATT, CDR2 SNEGSKA (reference sequence). The CDR3 sequence is CSAATGTAPSPLHF. CDR3 in DNA: TGCAGTGCCGCAACCGGGACAGCCCCTTCACCCCTCCACTTT.

This clonotype has a handful of counts. The chain is built from TRBV6-1 and TRBJ2-6; D possibly corresponds to TRBD2 (6 bases). Germline CDR1 is MNHNS and CDR2 is SASEGT. V was shortened by 1 base and J by 1 base, with 17 bases between the two germline ends. CDR3 length: 19 residues. The CDR3 loop is CASSEELSGLPSGANVLTF. CDR3 sequence (DNA): TGTGCCAGCAGTGAAGAACTGTCGGGACTCCCATCTGGGGCCAACGTCCTGACTTTC.

The chain couples TRBV20-1 to TRBJ2-7; 7 bases line up with TRBD2. Germline CDR1 DFQATT, CDR2 SNEGSKA (reference sequence). This CDR3 contains 15 residues. The trim removed 0 bases at V and 0 bases at J, leaving 5 bases unmatched. The CDR3 nucleotides read TGCAGTGCTAGAGAGGGTCTAGCGGCCTCCTACGAGCAGTACTTC. Encoded protein: CSAREGLAASYEQYF.

This clonotype was detected many times. The rearrangement links TRBV5-1 to TRBJ1-1, with D unclear. The CDR3 covers 15 residues. V lost 5 bases to trimming and J lost 0 bases, with 14 bases between them. Germline V lookup: CDR1 SGHRS, CDR2 YFSETQ. The CDR3 DNA sequence: TGCGCCAGCAGGTCGCAGGCGATCATGAACACTGAAGCTTTCTTT. The encoded protein is CASRSQAIMNTEAFF.

This clonotype was seen ten or more times. V and J are TRBV2 and TRBJ2-7; 7 nucleotides align to TRBD2. The CDR3 has 14 amino acids. The trim removed 8 bases at V and 7 bases at J, leaving 14 bases unmatched. Germline V gene sequence: CDR1 SNHLY, CDR2 FYNNEI. In nucleotides, the CDR3 is TGTGCCAGCTTAGGACTAGACCACTCAGGAGAGCAGTACTTC. Translation gives CASLGLDHSGEQYF.

This clonotype was recorded at least ten times. The rearrangement joins TRBV12-3 or TRBV12-4 to TRBJ1-2, with D tentatively TRBD1 (6 bases). V was shortened by 0 bases and J by 2 bases, with 13 bases between the two germline ends. The CDR3 has 16 amino acids. CDR3 nucleotide sequence: TGTGCCAGCAGTTTAGCGAGGAGAGGGGGGAACTATGGCTACACCTTC. This sequence encodes CASSLARRGGNYGYTF.

The V and J genes are TRBV25-1 and TRBJ1-2; a possible D gene is TRBD1 (6 bases). V was cut by 4 bases and J by 8 bases, with 14 bases left in between. Looked up from germline, CDR1 is MGHDK and CDR2 is SYGVNS. The length of the CDR3 is 13 residues. The CDR3 is CASSGAGDNGYTF. The DNA of the CDR3 is TGTGCCAGCAGTGGGGCAGGGGACAACGGCTACACCTTC.

The chain links TRBV4-2 to TRBJ1-2; 7 bases align to TRBD1. This CDR3 region has 18 residues. The V segment lost 2 bases and the J segment 2 bases; nucleotides outside the gene matches: 14. CDR1 is LGHNA and CDR2 is YNFKEQ in the germline V gene. The CDR3 loop is CASSQLLDRAITNYGYTF. The CDR3 nucleotides read TGTGCCAGCAGCCAACTACTAGACAGGGCCATTACGAACTATGGCTACACCTTC.

This clonotype showed up just a few times. The V gene is TRBV5-1, the J gene TRBJ2-6, with 12 bases identical to TRBD2. In germline, CDR1 is SGHRS, CDR2 YFSETQ. Unmatched junction bases numbered 7, after V lost 3 bases and J lost 0 bases. The CDR3 spans 19 residues. The CDR3 DNA reads as TGCGCCAGCAGCTCCGGACTAGCGGGGACTAGCTCTGGGGCCAACGTCCTGACTTTC. This translates into CASSSGLAGTSSGANVLTF.

This clonotype occurred many times. The CDR3 sequence is CASSAPTENTGELFF. CDR3 DNA: TGTGCCAGCAGCGCCCCGACCGAAAACACCGGGGAGCTGTTTTTT. The chain uses TRBV11-2 and TRBJ2-2; D not resolved. This CDR3 is built from 15 residues. V gave up 5 bases and J gave up 2 bases, with 12 bases separating them. From germline, CDR1 is SGHAT and CDR2 FQNNGV.

This clonotype has a count of ten or more. The chain joins TRBV11-2 to TRBJ2-1, with TRBD2 as a possible D gene (5 bases). The length of the CDR3 is 17 residues. CDR1 SGHAT and CDR2 FQNNGV come from the germline V gene. Trimming cost V 1 base and J 2 bases, with 15 bases left between them. CDR3 amino acids: CASSLGRLTFAYNEQFF. In nucleotides, the CDR3 is TGTGCCAGCAGCTTAGGGAGGCTGACCTTTGCCTACAATGAGCAGTTCTTC.

This clonotype was observed a handful of times. An end of the junction does not agree with germline; a read error may underlie this. The rearrangement uses TRBV20-1 and TRBJ1-1, with D hard to call. The length of the CDR3 is 13 residues. Germline CDR1 DFQATT, CDR2 SNEGSKA (reference sequence). For the CDR3, the DNA is TGCAGTGCTACCCACGGGCTGAACGCTGAAGCTTTCTTT. It encodes CSATHGLNAEAFF.

The J gene is TRBJ1-1, the V gene TRBV6-5, with a weak D call TRBD1 (5 bases). The CDR3 sequence is 14 residues long. V lost 2 bases and J lost 7, with 14 bases in between. Germline-derived CDR1 and CDR2 are MNHEY and SVGAGI. CDR3 residues: CASSYRKGRVEAFF. The DNA of the CDR3 is TGTGCCAGCAGTTACAGGAAGGGGCGTGTTGAAGCTTTCTTT.

V gene TRBV6-1 combines with J gene TRBJ1-1, with D perhaps matching TRBD1 (6 bases). The V end was cut by 5 bases, the J end by 2 bases, with 15 bases between. Germline loops: CDR1 MNHNS, CDR2 SASEGT. The CDR3 is made up of 15 amino acids. CDR3 in amino acids: CASSHPQGANTEAFF. In DNA form, the CDR3 reads TGTGCCAGCAGTCATCCACAGGGAGCCAACACTGAAGCTTTCTTT.

The rearrangement joins TRBV2 to TRBJ1-3; possibly TRBD1 for D (6 bases). Germline V lookup: CDR1 SNHLY, CDR2 FYNNEI. The V and J ends lost 6 bases and 0 bases respectively, with 18 bases between them. The CDR3 has 17 amino acids. The CDR3, as DNA: TGTGCCAGCAGCGGGAAAACCGGACAGTTCTCTGGAAACACCATATATTTT. Amino acids: CASSGKTGQFSGNTIYF.

The table lists this clonotype with many counts. This chain uses TRBV28 with TRBJ1-5; tentatively, D is TRBD1 (5 bases). Germline CDR1 is MDHEN and CDR2 is SYDVKM. V lost 8 bases to trimming and J lost 0 bases, with 11 bases between them. This CDR3 comprises 14 residues. The CDR3 coding sequence is TGTGCCAGCTTACGGGGCCATAGCAATCAGCCCCAGCATTTT. It is translated as CASLRGHSNQPQHF.

This clonotype was seen repeatedly, ten times or more. The chain combines TRBV28 with TRBJ2-7; TRBD2 aligns across 7 bases. This CDR3 region has 15 residues. The ends lost 7 bases at V and 2 bases at J; junction bases unmatched: 11. Germline V gene lookup returns CDR1 MDHEN and CDR2 SYDVKM. The CDR3 loop is CASTIGEAGAYEQYF. DNA for the CDR3: TGTGCCAGCACGATCGGGGAGGCGGGGGCCTACGAGCAGTACTTC.

This clonotype was observed many times. CDR3 DNA: TGTGCCATCGCCCGAGGGGACAGACCCACCGGGGAGCTGTTTTTT. Translating gives CAIARGDRPTGELFF. This chain links TRBV10-3 with TRBJ2-2, with 7 nucleotides matching TRBD1. The length of the CDR3 is 15 residues. Germline loops: CDR1 ENHRY, CDR2 SYGVKD. V shed 8 bases, J shed 4 bases, and the junction held 10 bases outside the gene matches.

The table lists this clonotype with a count of one. The genes are TRBV13 and TRBJ1-3, with unresolved D. The CDR3 has 15 residues. V was trimmed by 3 bases and J by 0 bases, leaving 9 bases between them. Germline V gene lookup returns CDR1 PRHDT and CDR2 FYEKMQ (reference sequence). The CDR3 nucleotides read TGTGCCAGCAGCTTCGGCAGGAGCTCTGGAAACACCATATATTTT. Its protein is CASSFGRSSGNTIYF.

This clonotype was seen a handful of times. V gene TRBV20-1 combines with J gene TRBJ2-3; 9 positions agree with TRBD2. The germline gives CDR1 DFQATT, CDR2 SNEGSKA (reference sequence). The CDR3 is 14 amino acids. J was trimmed by 3 bases and V by 8 bases; bases with no gene match: 9. In DNA, the CDR3 is TGCAGTACTATTACACTAGCGGGTACAGATACGCAGTATTTT. It translates to CSTITLAGTDTQYF.

The chain recombines TRBV15 with TRBJ2-3; TRBD1 matches at 9 bases. CDR3 length: 15 amino acids. The V gene end was trimmed by 4 bases and the J gene end by 6 bases; junction bases not matched to a gene: 8. CDR1 is LNHNV and CDR2 is YYDKDF in the germline V gene (reference sequence). The CDR3 loop reads CATSKTGTGTDTQYF. DNA of the CDR3: TGTGCCACCAGCAAAACCGGGACAGGGACCGATACGCAGTATTTT.

In this sample, this clonotype turned up a few times. V and J are TRBV30 and TRBJ1-2, with 9 bases lining up with TRBD1. The J segment lost 4 bases and the V segment lost 2 bases, leaving 5 bases of the junction unmatched. The CDR3 is made up of 14 amino acids. The germline gives CDR1 GTSNPN, CDR2 SVGIG (reference sequence). The CDR3 sequence: CAWSQQGAGYGYTF. As DNA, the CDR3 is TGTGCCTGGAGTCAACAGGGGGCCGGCTATGGCTACACCTTC.

The chain couples TRBV20-1 to TRBJ2-1; 8 nucleotides line up with TRBD2. From germline, CDR1 is DFQATT and CDR2 SNEGSKA (reference sequence). CDR3 length: 15 amino acids. V lost 3 bases and J lost 5; bases outside the gene matches: 9. The DNA of the CDR3 is TGCAGTGCTAGGGTTAGCGGGATAACCCACAATGAGCAGTTCTTC. It codes for CSARVSGITHNEQFF.